This TCR beta chain was captured in a study of cytomegalovirus exposure and HLA in healthy donors. Study conclusions and caveats: Cytomegalovirus status was reportedly diagnosed by the classifier with high specificity and sensitivity.

This clone came up a few times. Its antigen is not identified. The V gene's germline CDR1 is MDHEN and CDR2 SYDVKM. The CDR3 contains 14 residues. J lost 4 bases, V lost 6 bases, and 5 bases had no gene match. Using immunoSEQ multiplex PCR, the repertoire was profiled, and TCRdb retains in-frame clones only, with some absent. The profile shows about 160,000 clones, 85% to 90% of them singletons. The J gene is TRBJ2-7, the V gene TRBV28; 11 positions match TRBD2. Input material: PBMCs. This TCR came from a woman in her 30s in good health and CMV-seronegative. The chain's CDR3 is CASRLAGEIYEQYF. CDR3 nucleotides: TGTGCCAGCAGACTAGCGGGAGAGATATACGAGCAGTACTTC.